This section outlines one T cell receptor (beta chain) sequence together with its context. As yet, its antigen is unknown. The sample belongs to a study of siplizumab effects on memory and regulatory T cells. Study-wide findings and caveats: A minor fraction of alloreactive clones, and no more, mapped to unstimulated subsets. Treg origin accounted for an average of nearly 70% of mappable alloreactive CD4+ clones with siplizumab and about 30% in controls.

Assaying covered some 10^5 TCR templates per sample. This table comes from immunoSEQ multiplex PCR, and its TCRdb copy is limited to in-frame clones, with some not included. The table has 50,000 to 60,000 clones, less than 90% seen once. Trimming stripped 5 bases from V and 5 bases from J, with 7 bases between. The CDR3 loop spans 11 amino acids. Germline CDR1 ENHRY, CDR2 SYGVKD. The sample consisted of naive CD8+ T cells sorted from blood. The receptor comes from a human donor in good health. This chain joins TRBV10-3 and TRBJ2-7; a possible D gene is TRBD2 (5 bases). This chain's CDR3 is CAISSGNEQYF. The CDR3 DNA sequence: TGTGCCATCAGTTCCGGGAACGAGCAGTACTTC.